The 8 T cell receptor beta chains reported below all come from one sample, sequenced in a study of cytomegalovirus exposure and HLA in healthy donors. PCR was performed using 60 Vbeta and 13 Jbeta primers. TCRdb's table, derived via immunoSEQ multiplex PCR, lists solely in-frame clones and lacks some. The table has under 120,000 clones, 70% to 80% seen once. Sequences were obtained from PBMCs. These TCRs come from a woman in her forties in good health and CMV-seronegative.

The chain uses TRBV6-7 and TRBJ2-3; possible D gene TRBD2, 6 bases. TRBV6-7 belongs to the ORF category, with a function that is uncertain. CDR3 length equals 16 residues. Between the trimmed V and J ends, which lost 0 bases and 0 bases, there was a span of 10 bases. CDR3 sequence (DNA): TGTGCCAGCAGTTACTCGAAGGGGACTAGCACAGATACGCAGTATTTT. Translating gives CASSYSKGTSTDTQYF.

The V call is TRBV5-1, the J call TRBJ2-7, with a weak D call TRBD2 (6 bases). The V end lost 0 bases, the J end lost 2 bases, and 12 bases lay between the germline ends. From germline, CDR1 is SGHRS and CDR2 YFSETQ. The CDR3 runs 15 residues. CDR3 sequence: CASSLAERVTYEQYF. CDR3 nucleotide sequence: TGCGCCAGCAGCTTGGCCGAGCGGGTGACCTACGAGCAGTACTTC.

The V gene is TRBV29-1, the J gene TRBJ2-6; D gene uncertain. With 4 bases removed from V and 3 bases from J, the gap between germline ends came to 10 bases. CDR1 SQVTM and CDR2 ANQGSEA come from the germline V gene. The CDR3 contains 14 residues. The CDR3 coding sequence is TGCAGCGTTGTAACGCCTATTGGGGCCAACGTCCTGACTTTC. As protein: CSVVTPIGANVLTF.

This clone appeared a single time. The genes are TRBV7-9 and TRBJ1-1, with D possibly being TRBD1 (6 bases). This CDR3 comprises 16 residues. Germline V gene lookup returns CDR1 SEHNR and CDR2 FQNEAQ (reference sequence). The V end lost 4 bases, the J end lost 5 bases, and 20 bases lay between the germline ends. In DNA form, the CDR3 reads TGTGCCAGCAGCTCCGACAGAACAGGGTATTTGACTGAAGCTTTCTTT. This codes for CASSSDRTGYLTEAFF.

The genes are TRBV28 and TRBJ1-2; TRBD1 aligns across 8 bases. The CDR3 has 14 amino acids. Per the germline V gene, CDR1 is MDHEN and CDR2 is SYDVKM. The ends lost 6 bases at V and 6 bases at J; junction bases unmatched: 9. CDR3 loop: CASRVPDRGDGYTF. CDR3 DNA sequence: TGTGCCAGCAGGGTACCCGACAGGGGCGATGGCTACACCTTC.

J is TRBJ1-1 and V is TRBV28; possibly TRBD1 for D (5 bases). CDR1 is MDHEN and CDR2 is SYDVKM in the germline V gene. V dropped 5 bases and J dropped 5 bases, with 15 bases sitting between them. CDR3 length: 14 amino acids. CDR3 in DNA: TGTGCCAGCAGTCCCCCAGGGAAGCAGACTGAAGCTTTCTTT. Protein product: CASSPPGKQTEAFF.

The CDR3 loop is CASSLAAGSHTDTQYF. As DNA, the CDR3 is TGTGCCAGCAGCTTAGCGGCGGGATCCCACACAGATACGCAGTATTTT. The chain is built from TRBV7-2 and TRBJ2-3, with D perhaps matching TRBD2 (6 bases). CDR3 length equals 16 residues. Trimming took off 0 bases at V and 2 bases at J, with 12 bases between the two ends. The germline V gene encodes CDR1 SGHTA and CDR2 FQGNSA.

V gene TRBV7-9 combines with J gene TRBJ2-5; 8 bases fit TRBD2. V dropped 2 bases and J dropped 1; count of bases not matched to a gene: 0. This CDR3 is 14 amino acids long. CDR1 and CDR2 from the germline V gene are SEHNR and FQNEAQ (reference sequence). CDR3 sequence (DNA): TGTGCCAGCAGCTTAACTAGCGGCCAAGAGACCCAGTACTTC. It yields the protein CASSLTSGQETQYF. The entire variable domain, with the rest obtained from reference TRBV7-9 and TRBJ2-5, is as follows: DTGVSQNPRHKITKRGQNVTFRCDPISEHNRLYWYRQTLGQGPEFLTYFQNEAQLEKSRLLSDRFSAERPKGSFSTLEIQRTEQGDSAMYLCASSLTSGQETQYFGPGTRLLVL.